This TCR beta chain was recovered during a study of shared clonotypes between healthy human individuals. Study background: There were three CD4 naive, three CD4 memory, two CD8 naive and one CD8 memory plates per donor.

Remarks on this clone: Its antigen is unknown.

From germline, CDR1 is SGHDT and CDR2 YYEEEE. This CDR3 is built from 15 residues. V was pared by 2 bases and J by 4 bases, with 16 bases between. Study-wide results and caveats: Among non-shared clonotypes, generation probabilities were lower than among those shared by all four donors.

Once extracted for a subset, genomic DNA was divided evenly among several immunoSEQ plates. Per the original data handling: Junction-only sequences without quality scores came from ImmunoSEQ, so filtering differed. Only in-frame clones appear in the TCRdb table, and some are missing; sequencing was by immunoSEQ multiplex PCR. The DNA was the basis for D and trimming; V, J and clone size are from that table. The table includes more than 2 million clones, over 85% detected once. Naive CD8 cells lacked CD45RO and underwent positive selection for CCR7, leaving out terminally differentiated effector memory CD45RA+ cells.

This clonotype originated in a man between 18 and 35 years old in good health. The sequencing sample was made of naive CD8+ T cells sorted from blood. The chain carries TRBV5-6 and TRBJ2-7; D tentatively reads TRBD1 or TRBD2 (5 bases each). The CDR3 DNA reads as TGTGCCAGCAGCTTTTTTGGGGGAAATGATTACGAGCAGTACTTC. Translated: CASSFFGGNDYEQYF.